This T cell receptor beta chain was retrieved from a study of T cells after posttransplantation cyclophosphamide. Study results and caveats: Recipient CMV seropositivity and CMV reactivation strongly tracked TRB clonality.

Notes on this clone: Its antigen remains unknown.

The protocol was immunoSEQ multiplex PCR, while the TCRdb copy is restricted to in-frame clones and leaves out a portion. The sample contains thousands of clones, roughly two thirds of which appear only once. This CDR3 is 14 amino acids long. V was cut by 3 bases and J by 5 bases, with 10 bases left in between. Germline V gene data show CDR1 as SGHAT and CDR2 as FQDESV (reference sequence). The clonotype was recovered from a woman aged 30 to 39 in good health and a related stem cell transplant donor. V and J are TRBV11-1 and TRBJ2-2; unclear D gene. Sequencing was done on a sample of memory CD8+ T cells sorted from blood. Here the CDR3 reads CASSFPTPTGELFF. The CDR3 DNA follows: TGTGCCAGCAGCTTTCCGACTCCGACCGGGGAGCTGTTTTTT.